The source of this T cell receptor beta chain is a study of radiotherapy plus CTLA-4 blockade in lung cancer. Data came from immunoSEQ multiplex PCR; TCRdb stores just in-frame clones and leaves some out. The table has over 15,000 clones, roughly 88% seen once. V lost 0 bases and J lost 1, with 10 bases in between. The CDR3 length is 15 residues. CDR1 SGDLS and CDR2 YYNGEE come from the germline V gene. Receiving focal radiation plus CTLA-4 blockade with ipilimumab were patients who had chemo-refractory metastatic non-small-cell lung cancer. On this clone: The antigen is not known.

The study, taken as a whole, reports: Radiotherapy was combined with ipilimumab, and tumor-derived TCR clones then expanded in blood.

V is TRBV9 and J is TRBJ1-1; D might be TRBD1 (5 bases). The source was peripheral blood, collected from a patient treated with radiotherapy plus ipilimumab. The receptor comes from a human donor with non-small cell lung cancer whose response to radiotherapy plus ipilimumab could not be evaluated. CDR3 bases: TGTGCCAGCAGCGTAGGAGGCACAGGGAACACTGAAGCTTTCTTT. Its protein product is CASSVGGTGNTEAFF.